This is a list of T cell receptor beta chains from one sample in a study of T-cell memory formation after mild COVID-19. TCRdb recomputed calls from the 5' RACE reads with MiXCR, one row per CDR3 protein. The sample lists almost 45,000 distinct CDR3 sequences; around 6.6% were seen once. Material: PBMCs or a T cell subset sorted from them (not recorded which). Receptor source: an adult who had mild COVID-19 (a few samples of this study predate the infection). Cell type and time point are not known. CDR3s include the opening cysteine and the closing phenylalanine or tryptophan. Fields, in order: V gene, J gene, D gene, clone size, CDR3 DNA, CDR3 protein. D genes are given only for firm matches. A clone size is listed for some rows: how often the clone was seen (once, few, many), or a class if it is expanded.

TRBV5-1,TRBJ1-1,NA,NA,TGCGCCAGCAGCGAACAGGGCGGGAACACTGAAGCTTTCTTT,CASSEQGGNTEAFF
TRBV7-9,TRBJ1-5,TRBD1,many,TGTGCCAGCAGCCAAGACAGGGGTGCTCAGCCCCAGCATTTT,CASSQDRGAQPQHF
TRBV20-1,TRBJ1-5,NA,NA,TGCAGTGCTATCCCAGGGCTCAATCAGCCCCAGCATTTT,CSAIPGLNQPQHF
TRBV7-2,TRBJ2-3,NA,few,TGTGCCAGCAGTCCCTCGACCTGGGATACGCAGTATTTT,CASSPSTWDTQYF
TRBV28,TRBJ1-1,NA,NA,TGTGCCAGCAGCCCTGCCCCAGGGATTACAGCTTTCTTT,CASSPAPGITAFF
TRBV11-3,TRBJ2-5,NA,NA,TGTGCCAGCAGTTACGGAGAGGGGTCCTCCCAAGAGACCCAGTACTTC,CASSYGEGSSQETQYF
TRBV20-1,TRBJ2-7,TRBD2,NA,TGCAGTGCTGAAGGCCCTGGACTAGCGAGAACCTACGAGCAGTACTTC,CSAEGPGLARTYEQYF
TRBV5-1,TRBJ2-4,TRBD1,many,TGCGCCAGCAGCCCTACGACAGGGCAAAACATTCAGTACTTC,CASSPTTGQNIQYF
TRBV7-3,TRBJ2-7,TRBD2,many,TGTGCCAGCAGCCCCCTTGGCGGGAGGGAGTACGAGCAGTACTTC,CASSPLGGREYEQYF
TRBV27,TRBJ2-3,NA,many,TGTGCCAGCCGCCAGGGGCTAGACACAGATACGCAGTATTTT,CASRQGLDTDTQYF
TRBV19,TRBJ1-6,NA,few,TGTGCCAGTAGTGACTGGGGTGGAGGGCCCCTCCACTTT,CASSDWGGGPLHF
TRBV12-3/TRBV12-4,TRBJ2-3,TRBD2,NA,TGTGCCAGCAGCGAGAGAGGTGAGCTAGCGGGATTCAGCACAGATACGCAGTATTTT,CASSERGELAGFSTDTQYF
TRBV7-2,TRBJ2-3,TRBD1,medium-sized,TGTGCCAGCAGATCGCACAGAACAGGGGCAGATACGCAGTATTTT,CASRSHRTGADTQYF
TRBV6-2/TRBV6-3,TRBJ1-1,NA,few,TGTGCCAGCAGTGCCATTGTGGCGGGTGATAGAAACACTGAAGCTTTCTTT,CASSAIVAGDRNTEAFF
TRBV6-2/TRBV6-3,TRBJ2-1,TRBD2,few,TGTGCCAGCAGACAGAGCGGGAGCGCTTACAATGAGCAGTTCTTC,CASRQSGSAYNEQFF